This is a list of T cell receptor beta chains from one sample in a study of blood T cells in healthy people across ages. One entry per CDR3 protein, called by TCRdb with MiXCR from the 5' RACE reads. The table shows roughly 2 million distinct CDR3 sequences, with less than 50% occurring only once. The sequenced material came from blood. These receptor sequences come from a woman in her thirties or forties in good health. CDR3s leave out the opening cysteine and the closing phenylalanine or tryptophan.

CDR3: SAISGELF; V: TRBV20-1; J: TRBJ2-2
CDR3: ASSSGDRVPYEQY; V: TRBV6-2/TRBV6-3; J: TRBJ2-7
CDR3: SVLIRDRGDNEQF; V: TRBV29-1; J: TRBJ2-1
CDR3: SARGRGTPYEQY; V: TRBV20-1; J: TRBJ2-7
CDR3: ASSEYQGYEQY; V: TRBV9; J: TRBJ2-4
CDR3: ASSHGFSGTEAF; V: TRBV7-9; J: TRBJ1-1
CDR3: ASSPARSPDYNEQF; V: TRBV27; J: TRBJ2-1
CDR3: ASSPTIGELF; V: TRBV28; J: TRBJ2-2
CDR3: SARTQGRTDTQY; V: TRBV20-1; J: TRBJ2-3
CDR3: SAWDRAETQY; V: TRBV20-1; J: TRBJ2-5
CDR3: ASCQGRQDTQY; V: TRBV28; J: TRBJ2-3
CDR3: ASSPELAGADIQY; V: TRBV7-2; J: TRBJ2-4
CDR3: AISTGQSTDTQY; V: TRBV10-3; J: TRBJ2-3
CDR3: ASSYDGPNEKLF; V: TRBV6-5; J: TRBJ1-4
CDR3: ASSQGLVGTEAF; V: TRBV6-2/TRBV6-3; J: TRBJ1-1
CDR3: ASSPGVSPDTQY; V: TRBV12-3/TRBV12-4; J: TRBJ2-3
CDR3: ASSYVSQVGGYT; V: TRBV6-5; J: TRBJ1-2
CDR3: ASSLQMYQEIQY; V: TRBV7-9; J: TRBJ2-5
CDR3: ASSLVLPRWDTQY; V: TRBV7-4; J: TRBJ2-3
CDR3: ASSKQGSIYEQY; V: TRBV6-2/TRBV6-3; J: -
CDR3: ASSYSGDYSPLH; V: TRBV6-5; J: TRBJ1-6
CDR3: ASSSTSAGTGGSKNIQY; V: TRBV7-2; J: TRBJ2-4
CDR3: SVEWRLNTEAF; V: TRBV29-1; J: TRBJ1-1
CDR3: ASSLVFLDTQY; V: TRBV7-2; J: TRBJ2-3
CDR3: ASSPPRASGYNEQY; V: TRBV7-9; J: -
CDR3: ASSYSQGLSGYT; V: TRBV6-5; J: TRBJ1-2
CDR3: ASSPRGMTGWAKNIQY; V: TRBV7-2; J: TRBJ2-4
CDR3: ASSPGEPSAGYT; V: TRBV5-1; J: TRBJ1-2
CDR3: ASRRAGGTSGELF; V: TRBV6-5; J: TRBJ2-2
CDR3: ASSLSFHNEQF; V: TRBV5-1; J: TRBJ2-1